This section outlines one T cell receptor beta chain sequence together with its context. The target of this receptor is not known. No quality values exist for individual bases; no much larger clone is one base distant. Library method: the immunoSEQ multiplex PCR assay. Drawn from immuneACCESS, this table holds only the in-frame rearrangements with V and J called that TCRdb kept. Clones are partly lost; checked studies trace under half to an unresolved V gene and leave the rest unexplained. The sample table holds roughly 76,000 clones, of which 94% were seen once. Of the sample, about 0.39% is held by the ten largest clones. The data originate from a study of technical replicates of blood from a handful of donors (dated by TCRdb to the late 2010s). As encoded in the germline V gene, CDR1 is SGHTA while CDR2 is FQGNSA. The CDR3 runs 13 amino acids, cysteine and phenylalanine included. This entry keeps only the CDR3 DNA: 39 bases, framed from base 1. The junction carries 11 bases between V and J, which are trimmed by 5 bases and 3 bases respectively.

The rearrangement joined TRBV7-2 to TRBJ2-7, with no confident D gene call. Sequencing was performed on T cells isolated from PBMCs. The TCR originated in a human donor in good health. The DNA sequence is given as TGTGCCAGCAGCCCATCTCGGAGCTACGAGCAGTACTTC. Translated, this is CASSPSRSYEQYF. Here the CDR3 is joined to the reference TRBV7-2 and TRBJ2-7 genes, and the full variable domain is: GAGVSQSPSNKVTEKGKDVELRCDPISGHTALYWYRQSLGQGLEFLIYFQGNSAPDKSGLPSDRFSAERTGGSVSTLTIQRTQQEDSAVYLCASSPSRSYEQYFGPGTRLTVT.